A selection of T cell receptor beta chains follows, all from one sample in a study of blood T cell repertoires in COVID-19. Here immunoSEQ multiplex PCR was the method, and the copy in TCRdb shows in-frame clones only, minus some. The table includes around 200,000 clones, more than 75% detected once. Sample: PBMCs or T cells enriched from blood (not recorded which). Source of these receptors: a man aged 35 to 55 with acute COVID-19. Each CDR3 is given with its conserved first and last residue. A D gene is named only where the DNA matches it firmly.

j_gene	d_gene	v_gene	CDR3aa
TRBJ1-3	NA	TRBV5-1	CASSLESGSGNTIYF
TRBJ2-3	NA	TRBV6-5	CASSYSLVTRADTQYF
TRBJ2-7	TRBD2	TRBV5-1	CASSWTPPGLAGGGYEQYF
TRBJ2-3	NA	TRBV27	CASSSGQPPDTDTQYF
TRBJ2-7	TRBD2	TRBV7-2	CASSLGTSGRYEQYF
TRBJ1-2	TRBD1	TRBV2	CASSRVSRQGGMGYTF
TRBJ2-3	TRBD2	TRBV9	CASSEPLAGGPDTQYF
TRBJ2-3	TRBD2	TRBV7-2	CASTPGLANTDTQYF
TRBJ2-1	TRBD2	TRBV11-2	CASSLDLGGRAEQFF
TRBJ1-1	TRBD1	TRBV5-6	CASSLIGGREAFF
TRBJ1-5	NA	TRBV7-3	CASSPGGNQPQHF
TRBJ2-3	TRBD1	TRBV2	CASTGQGRTDTQYF
TRBJ2-2	NA	TRBV7-3	CASSREPQRTGELFF
TRBJ2-7	TRBD1	TRBV13	CASSARDRGAYEQYF
TRBJ2-1	TRBD2	TRBV7-3	CASSLVSGRNEQFF
TRBJ1-2	NA	TRBV2	CANRDTGYGYTF
TRBJ2-7	TRBD1	TRBV9	CASSVAAGGGYEQYF
TRBJ2-7	NA	TRBV28	CASKEGGEGEQYF
TRBJ1-2	NA	TRBV27	CASSVAVQGSGYTF
TRBJ2-2	TRBD1	TRBV6-5	CASSFQGGSGELFF
TRBJ1-5	NA	TRBV9	CASSVATDQPQHF
TRBJ1-2	NA	TRBV2	CASGLTANYGYTF
TRBJ2-7	NA	TRBV27	CASSLTGITVGSYEQYF
TRBJ1-1	NA	TRBV12-3/TRBV12-4	CASSLRQNTEAFF
TRBJ2-1	TRBD2	TRBV29-1	CSVAGLADNEQFF
TRBJ2-7	TRBD2	TRBV28	CASSSQLAGGLYEQYF
TRBJ1-2	TRBD1	TRBV19	CASSTRDSSYGYTF
TRBJ1-2	TRBD1	TRBV27	CASSRGTGRLNGYTF
TRBJ2-1	TRBD2	TRBV30	CAWSKGLAGYNEQFF
TRBJ2-1	NA	TRBV5-1	CASSRDNDNEQFF
TRBJ1-2	NA	TRBV10-3	CAISVNRVNYGYTF
TRBJ1-4	TRBD1	TRBV29-1	CSVDKGQGDEKLFF
TRBJ1-4	TRBD1	TRBV27	CASSRQGTNEKLFF
TRBJ2-3	TRBD2	TRBV7-9	CASSSLAGGPTDTQYF
TRBJ1-4	NA	TRBV5-1	CASSFTGIGVEKLFF
TRBJ1-2	TRBD1	TRBV7-3	CASSPPGQGNGYTF
TRBJ1-5	NA	TRBV18	CASSRDPGGEQPQHF
TRBJ1-2	NA	TRBV10-3	CAISESPSVKGYGYTF
TRBJ1-3	NA	TRBV19	CASSIGNTIYF